In its sample, the clone carrying this T cell receptor beta chain was seen a few times. This sample is drawn from a study of blood T cell repertoires in COVID-19. Across the study: The samples span acute and convalescent COVID-19 from the United States, Italy and Spain.

V was clipped by 1 base and J by 11 bases, with 12 bases between them. Germline V gene sequence: CDR1 SGHTA, CDR2 FQGNSA. The CDR3 extends over 13 amino acids. Sequenced by immunoSEQ multiplex PCR; TCRdb stores in-frame clones only, minus some. The data show under 300,000 clones, around 90% seen once. What was sequenced was PBMCs or T cells enriched from blood (not recorded which). V usage is TRBV7-2 and J usage is TRBJ1-5; D may be TRBD1 (6 bases). The TCR sequence derives from a woman younger than 35 who had recovered from COVID-19. CDR3: CASSLGGGASQHF. CDR3 DNA sequence: TGTGCCAGCAGCTTAGGAGGGGGGGCTTCCCAGCATTTT.